The sequence of this TCR beta chain was determined in a study of response to subunit inactivated influenza vaccine. General study points: It was the authors' suggestion that each seasonal influenza vaccination recruits few new T cells.

V gave up 2 bases and J gave up 1 base, with 14 bases separating them. This CDR3 is 16 amino acids long. Germline lookup yields CDR1 LGHNA and CDR2 YSLEER. A word on this clonotype: Its cognate antigen is unknown.

TCRdb re-derived calls from the RT-PCR reads in MiXCR, one entry per CDR3 protein. The data contain under 200,000 distinct CDR3 sequences, around 10% of them singletons. This receptor was taken from a man between 45 and 75 years old who received an inactivated influenza vaccine. The specimen comprised CD8+ T cells sorted from PBMCs, sampled around 25 months after vaccination. This chain joins TRBV4-3 and TRBJ2-5, with a possible D match to TRBD2 (6 bases). The CDR3 sequence is CASSQISGEAQETQYF. Written as DNA, the CDR3 is TGCGCCAGCAGCCAAATCTCGGGAGAGGCCCAAGAGACCCAGTACTTC.